The clone carrying this T cell receptor (beta chain) was seen repeatedly, ten times or more. This specimen belongs to a study of blood T cells in healthy people across ages. The CDR3 spans 14 residues. Germline CDR1 SGHTA, CDR2 FQGNSA. After removal of 5 bases from V and 6 bases from J, the junction contained 10 bases not matched to a gene. Combining a sample-barcoded 5' primer with a J-beta primer mix, a second PCR ran for about 7 to 11 cycles. One entry per CDR3 protein, called by TCRdb with MiXCR from the 5' RACE reads. Found here are roughly 900,000 distinct CDR3 sequences, 29% of them singletons; the top ten hold 15% to 20%. No fewer than 6 micrograms of total RNA were isolated from every sample.

This receptor was identified in a woman over 75 in good health. The material sequenced was blood. J is TRBJ2-7 and V is TRBV7-2; TRBD1 matches 7 bases. The CDR3 reads CASSRITGVGEQYF. The CDR3 DNA reads as TGTGCCAGCAGCCGCATAACAGGGGTTGGCGAGCAGTACTTC.